The next 26 T cell receptor beta chains were all read from a single sample in a study of T cells after yellow fever vaccination. TCRdb recomputed calls from the 5' RACE reads with MiXCR, one row per CDR3 protein. The sample has around 50,000 distinct CDR3 sequences; roughly 6.4% are singletons. The material was PBMCs, either bulk or a sorted T-cell subset (CD4+, CD8+, memory, or dextramer-sorted; not recorded which), obtained 45 days after the yellow fever booster vaccination. Every receptor here comes from a man younger than 40 who received the YFV17D yellow fever vaccine.

The table lists this clonotype with many counts. CDR3 amino acids: CASSQDLGSSYNSPLHF. In nucleotides, the CDR3 is TGCGCCAGCAGCCAAGATCTAGGGAGCTCCTATAATTCACCCCTCCACTTT. The V gene is TRBV4-3, the J gene TRBJ1-6; no firm D call. The germline V gene encodes CDR1 LGHNA and CDR2 YSLEER. The CDR3 has 17 residues. Trimming took 0 bases from V and 0 from J, leaving 9 bases between them.

This chain connects TRBV18 to TRBJ2-7, with D possibly being TRBD2 (5 bases). Trimming cost V 2 bases and J 5 bases, with 22 bases left between them. CDR3 length equals 17 residues. CDR1 KGHSH and CDR2 LQKENI come from the germline V gene. This CDR3 reads CASSPTIREKSVDEQYF. The DNA of the CDR3 is TGTGCCAGCTCACCAACGATCCGGGAAAAAAGTGTCGACGAGCAGTACTTC. Full variable domain (rest looked up from reference TRBV18 and TRBJ2-7): NAGVMQNPRHLVRRRGQEARLRCSPMKGHSHVYWYRQLPEEGLKFMVYLQKENIIDESGMPKERFSAEFPKEGPSILRIQQVVRGDSAAYFCASSPTIREKSVDEQYFGPGTRLTVT.

V gene TRBV6-5 combines with J gene TRBJ1-4; no clear D gene. Germline assignment: CDR1 MNHEY and CDR2 SVGAGI. CDR3 length: 15 residues. Trimming took 5 bases from V and 3 from J, leaving 13 bases between them. The CDR3 coding sequence is TGTGCCAGCAGTAGCTCCGGGCAGCCTAATGAAAAACTGTTTTTT. This gives the protein CASSSSGQPNEKLFF.

Ten or more counts support this clonotype. This chain connects TRBV6-2 or TRBV6-3 to TRBJ2-1; D unresolved. V shed 2 bases and J shed 9 bases, with 17 bases lying between them. Germline CDR1 reads MNHEY; CDR2 reads SVGEGT. This CDR3 is 15 amino acids long. The CDR3 sequence is CASSYGRKLVREQFF. CDR3 nucleotides: TGTGCCAGCAGTTACGGCCGAAAGCTTGTCCGTGAGCAGTTCTTC.

This clonotype came up many times. This chain links TRBV6-1 with TRBJ2-2; D is perhaps TRBD2 (6 bases). The V end lost 8 bases, the J end lost 2 bases, and 18 bases lay between the germline ends. This CDR3 comprises 16 residues. Per the germline V gene, CDR1 is MNHNS and CDR2 is SASEGT. This chain's CDR3 is CASRKKIAVNTGELFF. CDR3 nucleotide sequence: TGTGCCAGCCGAAAAAAAATAGCGGTTAACACCGGGGAGCTGTTTTTT.

The chain is built from TRBV6-5 and TRBJ1-1; no clear D. There are 13 residues in the CDR3. Per germline, CDR1 MNHEY and CDR2 SVGAGI. Trimming took 2 bases from V and 11 from J, leaving 15 bases between them. CDR3 residues: CASSYVGVRGAFF. CDR3 coding DNA: TGTGCCAGCAGTTACGTCGGGGTTCGAGGTGCTTTCTTT.

To note about this clonotype: A much larger clone lies a single base off, so this may be a read error. This sequence joins TRBV5-1 and TRBJ2-1; possibly TRBD2 for D (6 bases). The CDR3 loop spans 14 amino acids. Germline V CDR1 and CDR2: SGHRS, YFSETQ. The CDR3 DNA is TGCGCCAGCAAAACGGAGGGAGGATACAATAAGCAGTTCTTC. Translated, it gives CASKTEGGYNKQFF.

This clonotype showed up many times. The chain couples TRBV4-1 to TRBJ2-1, with D possibly being TRBD2 (6 bases). V gave up 2 bases and J gave up 2 bases, with 16 bases separating them. Germline lookup yields CDR1 MGHRA and CDR2 YSYEKL. This CDR3 has 17 amino acids. The CDR3 DNA sequence: TGCGCCAGCAGCCAAACCAATAGCGGACTAACCTACAATGAGCAGTTCTTC. Encoded protein: CASSQTNSGLTYNEQFF.

Concerning this clonotype itself: Being one base from a much bigger clone, this may be a read error. In nucleotides, the CDR3 is TGTGTCAGCAGCTCATTAGCGGGATTGTTTCCCGGGGAGCTGTTTTTT. Its protein product is CVSSSLAGLFPGELFF. V is TRBV7-2 and J is TRBJ2-2, with 8 bases aligning to TRBD2. The CDR3 covers 16 residues. Germline CDR1 SGHTA, CDR2 FQGNSA.

This clonotype was detected ten times or more. V is TRBV30 and J is TRBJ2-1; possible D gene TRBD2, 6 bases. The CDR3 is made up of 15 amino acids. The ends were cut back, 0 bases at V and 3 bases at J, with 12 bases in the middle. From germline, CDR1 is GTSNPN and CDR2 SVGIG (reference sequence). The CDR3 sequence is CAWSVLTSLYNEQFF. CDR3 in DNA: TGTGCCTGGAGTGTATTAACTAGCCTCTACAATGAGCAGTTCTTC.

This clonotype has at least ten counts. V gene TRBV20-1 combines with J gene TRBJ1-1; D not resolved. Germline values: CDR1 DFQATT, CDR2 SNEGSKA (reference sequence). The CDR3 consists of 12 residues. Trimming pared 3 bases from V and 4 bases from J, leaving 9 bases between. This CDR3 is CSARSGSTEAFF. CDR3 DNA: TGCAGTGCTAGGTCCGGGTCCACTGAAGCTTTCTTT.

CDR3 nucleotides: TGTGCCAGCAGCTTACCCGCAGGGGGGGATGAAGCTTTCTTT. It translates to CASSLPAGGDEAFF. This chain uses TRBV7-9 with TRBJ1-1; TRBD1 matches at 7 bases. Per germline, CDR1 SEHNR and CDR2 FQNEAQ (reference sequence). V lost 2 bases to trimming and J lost 7 bases; unmatched junction nucleotides: 7. CDR3 size: 14 residues.

This clonotype was detected only a few times. The chain joins TRBV5-5 to TRBJ1-2; the D gene is possibly TRBD1 (5 bases). The CDR3 has 15 residues. V lost 4 bases, J lost 2 bases, and 15 bases lay in between. In germline, CDR1 is SGHKS, CDR2 YYEKEE (reference sequence). The CDR3 DNA sequence: TGTGCCAGCAGCCTTGAAGGGGCGGCCAACTATGGCTACACCTTC. It yields the protein CASSLEGAANYGYTF.

This clonotype was counted ten times or more. The chain carries TRBV5-1 and TRBJ2-5; perhaps D is TRBD1 or TRBD2 (5 bases each). The CDR3 is made up of 16 amino acids. Trimming took 0 bases from V and 4 from J, leaving 16 bases between them. Germline CDR1 SGHRS, CDR2 YFSETQ. CDR3 nucleotides: TGCGCCAGCAGCTTGGGCCGAAACGGGGACGGAGAGACCCAGTACTTC. This encodes CASSLGRNGDGETQYF.

This clonotype has at least ten counts. The chain carries TRBV5-6 and TRBJ2-4; D is ambiguous. CDR1 is SGHDT and CDR2 is YYEEEE in the germline V gene. CDR3 size: 15 residues. Between the trimmed V and J ends, which lost 0 bases and 0 bases, there was a span of 7 bases. For the CDR3, the DNA is TGTGCCAGCAGCTTGGAGTCTCTAGCCAAAAACATTCAGTACTTC. Translating gives CASSLESLAKNIQYF.

This clonotype showed up many times. V and J are TRBV9 and TRBJ1-5, with unresolved D. This CDR3 region has 14 residues. The germline V gene encodes CDR1 SGDLS and CDR2 YYNGEE. V was clipped by 3 bases and J by 0 bases, with 7 bases between them. The CDR3 sequence: CASSGPYSNQPQHF. The CDR3 DNA reads as TGTGCCAGCAGCGGACCCTATAGCAATCAGCCCCAGCATTTT.

The rearrangement uses TRBV20-1 and TRBJ2-1; D is ambiguous. V lost 0 bases, J lost 12 bases, and 6 bases lay in between. This CDR3 spans 10 amino acids. Germline V gene data show CDR1 as DFQATT and CDR2 as SNEGSKA (reference sequence). CDR3 DNA sequence: TGCAGTGCTAGAGATCTTCCGCAGTTCTTC. Translation gives CSARDLPQFF.

The chain carries TRBV7-6 and TRBJ2-2, with 7 bases matching TRBD2. The V gene's germline CDR1 is SGHVS and CDR2 FNYEAQ. The J segment lost 1 base and the V segment lost 5 bases, leaving 7 bases of the junction unmatched. The CDR3 sequence is 16 residues long. The CDR3 coding sequence is TGTGCCAGCAGCCCCCTAACGGGAGGGAACACCGGGGAGCTGTTTTTT. Protein: CASSPLTGGNTGELFF.

This clonotype was observed a handful of times. V is TRBV3-1 and J is TRBJ2-7; D perhaps matches TRBD1 (5 bases). Trimming stripped 1 base from V and 0 bases from J, with 10 bases between. Germline V gene lookup returns CDR1 LGHDT and CDR2 YNNKEL (reference sequence). The CDR3 length is 15 residues. In DNA form, the CDR3 reads TGTGCCAGCAGCCAAGGGGGCAGGAGCTCCTACGAGCAGTACTTC. It yields the protein CASSQGGRSSYEQYF.

This clonotype was counted ten times or more. The rearrangement links TRBV7-8 to TRBJ2-7, with D uncertain. The CDR3 contains 14 residues. V dropped 8 bases and J dropped 3 bases, with 17 bases sitting between them. Germline loops: CDR1 SGHVS, CDR2 FQNEAQ. CDR3: CASGRTEIDYEQYF. The CDR3 DNA sequence: TGTGCCAGCGGCAGGACCGAGATAGACTACGAGCAGTACTTC. The full variable domain, with the rest looked up from reference TRBV7-8 and TRBJ2-7, is GAGVSQSPRYKVAKRGQDVALRCDPISGHVSLFWYQQALGQGPEFLTYFQNEAQLDKSGLPSDRFFAERPEGSVSTLKIQRTQQEDSAVYLCASGRTEIDYEQYFGPGTRLTVT.

This clonotype was seen more than once but under ten times. This CDR3 reads CASLFMVGGTEAFF. CDR3 in DNA: TGTGCCAGCCTCTTTATGGTGGGGGGCACTGAAGCTTTCTTT. The J gene is TRBJ1-1, the V gene TRBV6-1; a weak D match, TRBD1 (5 bases). Germline loops: CDR1 MNHNS, CDR2 SASEGT. Trimming took 8 bases from V and 4 from J, leaving 17 bases between them. The CDR3 contains 14 residues.

The V gene is TRBV19, the J gene TRBJ1-5; D is unclear. This CDR3 is built from 22 residues. V was cut by 1 base and J by 2 bases, with 30 bases left in between. In germline, CDR1 is LNHDA, CDR2 SQIVND (reference sequence). CDR3: CASSIVFLPYLGGVVRNQPQHF. In nucleotides, the CDR3 is TGTGCCAGTAGTATAGTCTTTTTGCCCTACCTTGGAGGCGTCGTCCGCAATCAGCCCCAGCATTTT. Full variable domain (outside the CDR3, taken from reference TRBV19 and TRBJ1-5): DGGITQSPKYLFRKEGQNVTLSCEQNLNHDAMYWYRQDPGQGLRLIYYSQIVNDFQKGDIAEGYSVSREKKESFPLTVTSAQKNPTAFYLCASSIVFLPYLGGVVRNQPQHFGDGTRLSIL.

This clonotype was found many times. This chain connects TRBV7-2 to TRBJ2-7; tentative D call: TRBD1 (6 bases). The V gene's germline CDR1 is SGHTA and CDR2 FQGNSA. The CDR3 spans 16 residues. Trimming left V 5 bases short and J 3 bases short, with 20 bases between. CDR3 residues: CASSVSSAGVNYEQYF. CDR3 DNA: TGTGCCAGCAGCGTGTCCAGTGCAGGGGTTAACTACGAGCAGTACTTC.

This clonotype was seen ten or more times. This chain uses TRBV19 with TRBJ2-1; 9 bases are shared with TRBD2. V dropped 3 bases and J dropped 3; count of bases not matched to a gene: 3. The germline CDR1 and CDR2 sequences are LNHDA and SQIVND (reference sequence). The length of the CDR3 is 15 residues. For the CDR3, the DNA is TGTGCCAGTAGTATCTCTAGCGGGGTCTACAATGAGCAGTTCTTC. This encodes CASSISSGVYNEQFF.

The chain joins TRBV5-5 to TRBJ2-1; TRBD2 agrees at 7 bases. J lost 10 bases, V lost 7 bases, and 14 bases had no gene match. Germline V lookup: CDR1 SGHKS, CDR2 YYEKEE (reference sequence). The CDR3 sequence is 14 residues long. For the CDR3, the DNA is TGTGCCAGCGGCCCCGGGGGGACTGCCAGGGAGCAGTTCTTC. Translated: CASGPGGTAREQFF.

This clonotype was counted a single time. This may be a read error, as it is one base from a much larger clone. The chain combines TRBV30 with TRBJ2-4, with a tentative D call TRBD2 (5 bases). CDR1 GTSNPN and CDR2 SVGIG come from the germline V gene (reference sequence). CDR3 length equals 13 residues. The germline V and J ends were trimmed by 5 bases and 9 bases, with 17 bases remaining between them. The CDR3 protein is CAWSLGAAGIQYF. The DNA for the CDR3 is TGTGCCTGGTCCCTGGGAGCCGCGGGCATTCAGTACTTC.